This T cell receptor (beta chain) was identified during a study of cytomegalovirus exposure and HLA in healthy donors. Study-wide findings and caveats: A later analysis appeared to link common viral pathogens to several of the most significant clusters. When a later analysis compared HLA-associated TCR beta chains with equally common others, the HLA-associated chains turned out to be more clonally expanded and to have lower generation probabilities. In vitro confirmation showed a few CMV-associated chains to be CMV antigen specific. In an earlier analysis, productive rearrangement rates for most beta V segments clustered near 87% or 30%.

Vbeta (60) and Jbeta (13) primers were used in the PCR. Sequencing used immunoSEQ multiplex PCR; TCRdb keeps in-frame clones, though not all of them. The sample holds 150,000 or so clones, around three quarters seen once. This CDR3 is 13 amino acids long. CDR1 is SGHRS and CDR2 is YFSETQ in the germline V gene. V lost 0 bases and J lost 4, with 7 bases in between. To note about this clone: Its target is not known.

The chain uses TRBV5-1 and TRBJ1-2; D is possibly TRBD1 (5 bases). This clonotype originated in a man aged 40-55 years in good health and CMV-seronegative. The sequencing input was PBMCs. The CDR3 reads CASSLAGGYGYTF. The CDR3 DNA reads as TGCGCCAGCAGCTTGGCCGGGGGCTATGGCTACACCTTC. Supplemented by reference TRBV5-1 and TRBJ1-2, the full variable domain reads KAGVTQTPRYLIKTRGQQVTLSCSPISGHRSVSWYQQTPGQGLQFLFEYFSETQRNKGNFPGRFSGRQFSNSRSEMNVSTLELGDSALYLCASSLAGGYGYTFGSGTRLTVV.